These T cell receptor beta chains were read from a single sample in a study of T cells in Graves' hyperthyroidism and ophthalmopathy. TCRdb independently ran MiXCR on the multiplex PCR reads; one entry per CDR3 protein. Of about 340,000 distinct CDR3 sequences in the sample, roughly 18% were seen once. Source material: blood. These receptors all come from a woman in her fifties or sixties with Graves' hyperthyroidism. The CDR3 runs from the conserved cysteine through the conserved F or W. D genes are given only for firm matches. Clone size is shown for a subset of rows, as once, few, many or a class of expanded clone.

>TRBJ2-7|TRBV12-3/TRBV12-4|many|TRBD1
CASRGQGSYEQYF
TGTGCCAGCAGGGGACAGGGGAGCTACGAGCAGTACTTC
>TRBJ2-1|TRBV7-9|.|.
CASSLRRAAPDEQFF
TGTGCCAGTAGCTTACGCCGGGCCGCCCCTGATGAGCAGTTCTTC
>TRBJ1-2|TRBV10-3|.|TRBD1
CAISPGQLKFGYTF
TGTGCCATCAGCCCGGGACAGCTTAAGTTTGGCTACACCTTC
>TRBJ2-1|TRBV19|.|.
CATTPGAYNEQFF
TGTGCCACTACTCCGGGGGCCTACAATGAGCAGTTCTTC
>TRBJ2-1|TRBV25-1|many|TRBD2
CASIGLAGVSSYNEQFF
TGTGCCAGCATAGGGCTAGCGGGAGTCAGCTCCTACAATGAGCAGTTCTTC
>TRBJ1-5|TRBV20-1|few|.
CSARGGGAGSNQPQHF
TGCAGTGCTCGAGGGGGGGGGGCCGGGAGCAATCAGCCCCAGCATTTT
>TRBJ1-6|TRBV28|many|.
CASSLRGKTPLHF
TGTGCCAGCAGTTTAAGGGGGAAGACACCCCTCCACTTT
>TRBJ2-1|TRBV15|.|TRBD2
CATSRDPWLAGAREQFF
TGTGCCACCAGCAGAGATCCCTGGCTAGCGGGGGCCCGGGAGCAGTTCTTC
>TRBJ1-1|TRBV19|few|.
CAIPEVAIPNTEAFF
TGTGCCATCCCGGAGGTGGCGATACCGAACACTGAAGCTTTCTTT
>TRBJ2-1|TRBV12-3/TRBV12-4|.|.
CASSPNMNEQFF
TGTGCCAGCAGCCCAAACATGAATGAGCAGTTCTTC
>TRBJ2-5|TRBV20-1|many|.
CSARTAGREYNQETQYF
TGCAGTGCTAGAACAGCAGGCAGGGAATATAACCAAGAGACCCAGTACTTC
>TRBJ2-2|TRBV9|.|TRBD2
CASSATELAVNTGELFF
TGTGCCAGCAGCGCCACGGAACTAGCGGTAAACACCGGGGAGCTGTTTTTT
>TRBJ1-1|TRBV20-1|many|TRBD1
CSARDAGGGGSTEAFF
TGCAGTGCTAGAGATGCAGGGGGCGGAGGATCCACTGAAGCTTTCTTT
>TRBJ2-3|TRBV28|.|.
CASSFPSMTQYF
TGTGCCAGCAGTTTCCCAAGCATGACGCAGTATTTT
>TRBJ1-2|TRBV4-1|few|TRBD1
CASSQQTGANYGYTF
TGCGCCAGCAGCCAACAGACAGGGGCTAACTATGGCTACACCTTC
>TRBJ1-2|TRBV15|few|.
CATSHNAGYGYTF
TGTGCCACCAGCCATAACGCAGGGTATGGCTACACCTTC
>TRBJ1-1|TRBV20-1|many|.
CSALSGTENTEAFF
TGCAGTGCCCTATCCGGGACGGAGAACACTGAAGCTTTCTTT
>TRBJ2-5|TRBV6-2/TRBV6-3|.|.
CASSYVSSETQYF
TGTGCCAGCAGTTATGTGAGTTCCGAGACCCAGTACTTC
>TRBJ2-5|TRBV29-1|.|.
CSSRQTQETQYF
TGCAGCAGCAGACAGACGCAAGAGACCCAGTACTTC
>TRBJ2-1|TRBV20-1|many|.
CSARNSGLQFF
TGCAGTGCTAGAAACTCGGGACTCCAGTTCTTC
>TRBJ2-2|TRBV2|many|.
CASSGSADTGELFF
TGTGCCAGCAGTGGAAGCGCAGACACCGGGGAGCTGTTTTTT
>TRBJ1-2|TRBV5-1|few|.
CASSLDQVQDGYTF
TGCGCCAGCAGCCTCGACCAGGTTCAGGATGGCTACACCTTC
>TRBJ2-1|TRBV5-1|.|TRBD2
CASQLAGLRSEQFF
TGCGCCAGCCAACTAGCGGGACTGCGGAGTGAGCAGTTCTTC
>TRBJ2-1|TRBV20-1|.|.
CSAARGRSANEQFF
TGCAGTGCGGCACGGGGCCGTAGTGCAAATGAGCAGTTCTTC
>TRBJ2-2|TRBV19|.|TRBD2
CASTHSSGSVTGELFF
TGTGCCAGTACCCATTCCAGCGGGAGTGTCACCGGGGAGCTGTTTTTT
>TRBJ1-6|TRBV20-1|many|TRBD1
CSAREGAGSPLHF
TGCAGTGCTAGGGAGGGGGCTGGGTCACCCCTCCACTTT
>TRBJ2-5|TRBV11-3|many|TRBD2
CASSRGLAGQETQYF
TGTGCCAGCAGCAGGGGACTAGCGGGGCAAGAGACCCAGTACTTC
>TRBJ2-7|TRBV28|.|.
CASSLHGSSYEQYF
TGTGCCAGCAGTTTACACGGGTCCTCCTACGAGCAGTACTTC